This TCR beta chain came from a study of T cell clonality in common variable immunodeficiency. General study results and limits: T cell subpopulation sequencing would be needed to explain CVID clonality. CVID subjects shared fewer TCRbeta clones than healthy controls did. Common variable immunodeficiency TCR beta sequences reportedly had fewer deletions and N-nucleotide insertions.

In germline, CDR1 is SGHNT, CDR2 YENEEA. This CDR3 comprises 15 residues. V was pared by 4 bases and J by 0 bases, with 4 bases of the junction left unmatched. Blood came from CVID subjects not ill and not taking immunomodulatory or immunosuppressive medication. Equal genomic DNA amounts from CVID and control samples were sequenced. Sequencing used immunoSEQ multiplex PCR; TCRdb keeps in-frame clones, though not all of them. The sample presents 25,000 to 30,000 clones, none singletons. This clone was found many times. Antigen unknown. The CDR3 is cut off 3 residues early in the read; its end comes from the germline J gene.

This clonotype was obtained from a human donor with common variable immunodeficiency. The sample consisted of peripheral blood mononuclear cells. V is TRBV11-3 and J is TRBJ2-3, with TRBD1 matching 7 bases. CDR3 in amino acids: CASSWGTASTDTQYF. The DNA read from the CDR3 is TGTGCCAGCAGCTGGGGGACAGCAAGCACAGATACG.